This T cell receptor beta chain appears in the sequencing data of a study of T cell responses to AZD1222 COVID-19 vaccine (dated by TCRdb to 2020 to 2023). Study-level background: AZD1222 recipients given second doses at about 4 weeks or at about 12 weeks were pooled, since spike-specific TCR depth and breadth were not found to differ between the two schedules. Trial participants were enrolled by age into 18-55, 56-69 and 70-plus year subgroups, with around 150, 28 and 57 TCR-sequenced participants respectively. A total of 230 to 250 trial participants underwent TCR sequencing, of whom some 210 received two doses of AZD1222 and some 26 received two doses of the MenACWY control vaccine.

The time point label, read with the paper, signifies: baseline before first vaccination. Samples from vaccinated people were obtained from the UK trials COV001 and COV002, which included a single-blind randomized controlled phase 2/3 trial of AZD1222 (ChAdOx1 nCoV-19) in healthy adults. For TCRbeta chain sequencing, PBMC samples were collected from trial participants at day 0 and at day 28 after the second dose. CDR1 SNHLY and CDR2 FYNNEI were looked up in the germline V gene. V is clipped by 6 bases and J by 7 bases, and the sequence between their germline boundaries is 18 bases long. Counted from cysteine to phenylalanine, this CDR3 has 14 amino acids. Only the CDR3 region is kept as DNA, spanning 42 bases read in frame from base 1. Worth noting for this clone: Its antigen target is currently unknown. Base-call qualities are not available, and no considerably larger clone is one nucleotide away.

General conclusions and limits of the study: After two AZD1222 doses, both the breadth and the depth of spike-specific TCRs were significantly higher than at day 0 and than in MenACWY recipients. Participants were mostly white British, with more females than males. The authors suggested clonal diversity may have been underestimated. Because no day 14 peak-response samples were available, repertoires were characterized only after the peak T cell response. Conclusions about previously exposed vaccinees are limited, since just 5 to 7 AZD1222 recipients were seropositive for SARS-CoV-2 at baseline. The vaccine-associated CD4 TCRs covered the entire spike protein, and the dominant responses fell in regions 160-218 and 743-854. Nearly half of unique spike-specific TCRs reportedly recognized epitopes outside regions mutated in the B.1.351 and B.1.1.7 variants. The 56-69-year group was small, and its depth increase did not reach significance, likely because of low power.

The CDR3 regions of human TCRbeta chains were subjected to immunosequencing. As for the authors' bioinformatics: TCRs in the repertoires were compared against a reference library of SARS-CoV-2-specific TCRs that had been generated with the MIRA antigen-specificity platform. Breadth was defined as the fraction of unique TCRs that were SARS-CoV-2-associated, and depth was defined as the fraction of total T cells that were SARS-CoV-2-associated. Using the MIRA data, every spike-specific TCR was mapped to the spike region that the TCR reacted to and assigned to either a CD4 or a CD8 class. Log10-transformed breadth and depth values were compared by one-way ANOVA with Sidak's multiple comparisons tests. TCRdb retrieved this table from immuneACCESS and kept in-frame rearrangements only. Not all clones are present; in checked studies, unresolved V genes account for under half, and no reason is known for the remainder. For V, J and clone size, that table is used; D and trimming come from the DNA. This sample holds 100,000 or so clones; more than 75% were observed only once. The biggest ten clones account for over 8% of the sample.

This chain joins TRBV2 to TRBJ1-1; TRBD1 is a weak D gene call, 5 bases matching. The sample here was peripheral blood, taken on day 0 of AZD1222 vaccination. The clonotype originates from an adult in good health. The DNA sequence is TGTGCCAGCAGGAGAACAAGGCTGGGGGGTGAAGCTTTCTTT. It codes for CASRRTRLGGEAFF.